This TCR beta chain stems from a study of shared clonotypes between healthy human individuals. Study observations and caveats: Relative to their counterparts shared across all four donors, non-shared clonotypes exhibited diminished generation probabilities.

Produced via immunoSEQ multiplex PCR; TCRdb's table is partial and in-frame only. The sample consists of about 2.4 million clones, 93% of them appearing once. For this clone: No antigen is known for it.

Sequencing used naive CD4+ T cells from PBMCs. As to subset: CD45RA+ positively selected. This sequence was found in a young man in good health. Some clones in this sample may be carry-over from other donors' samples.

The CDR3 region is CATTDPSRASSYEQYF. For the CDR3, the DNA is TGTGCCACCACAGATCCGTCCAGGGCGAGCTCCTACGAGCAGTACTTC. The chain recombines TRBV28 with TRBJ2-7; tentatively, D is TRBD1 (5 bases). V lost 10 bases to trimming and J lost 0 bases, with 22 bases between them. Germline-derived CDR1 and CDR2 are MDHEN and SYDVKM. CDR3 size: 16 residues.